What follows are 3 T cell receptor beta chains derived from one specimen sequenced in a study of blood T cell repertoires in COVID-19. The assay was immunoSEQ multiplex PCR, and TCRdb's table has in-frame clones only and misses some. The repertoire consists of about 90,000 clones, with roughly 80% occurring once and the leading ten covering around a quarter. The sample consisted of peripheral blood. These receptors were obtained from an elderly man with active or convalescent COVID-19.

The chain joins TRBV18 to TRBJ1-1; D is possibly TRBD1 (5 bases). Germline CDR1 and CDR2: KGHSH and LQKENI. The V end was cut by 6 bases, the J end by 0 bases, with 11 bases between. The CDR3 has 14 amino acids. The CDR3 DNA follows: TGTGCCAGCTCCCCAGCGACAGTGAACACTGAAGCTTTCTTT. It encodes CASSPATVNTEAFF.

The CDR3 reads CASSPSGTGVRSNQPQHF. The CDR3 DNA sequence: TGTGCCAGCAGTCCCTCCGGGACAGGGGTACGAAGCAATCAGCCCCAGCATTTT. This chain connects TRBV28 to TRBJ1-5; 10 bases align to TRBD1. Germline V gene data show CDR1 as MDHEN and CDR2 as SYDVKM. The CDR3 is made up of 18 amino acids. The junction had 11 bases not matched to a gene; V was cut back by 5 bases and J by 1 base.

The genes are TRBV6-5 and TRBJ2-6; D might be TRBD2 (5 bases). V dropped 0 bases and J dropped 1 base, with 7 bases sitting between them. Germline CDR1 MNHEY, CDR2 SVGAGI. The length of the CDR3 is 16 residues. In nucleotides, the CDR3 is TGTGCCAGCAGTTACTCGAGGGCTTCTGGGGCCAACGTCCTGACTTTC. It is translated as CASSYSRASGANVLTF.